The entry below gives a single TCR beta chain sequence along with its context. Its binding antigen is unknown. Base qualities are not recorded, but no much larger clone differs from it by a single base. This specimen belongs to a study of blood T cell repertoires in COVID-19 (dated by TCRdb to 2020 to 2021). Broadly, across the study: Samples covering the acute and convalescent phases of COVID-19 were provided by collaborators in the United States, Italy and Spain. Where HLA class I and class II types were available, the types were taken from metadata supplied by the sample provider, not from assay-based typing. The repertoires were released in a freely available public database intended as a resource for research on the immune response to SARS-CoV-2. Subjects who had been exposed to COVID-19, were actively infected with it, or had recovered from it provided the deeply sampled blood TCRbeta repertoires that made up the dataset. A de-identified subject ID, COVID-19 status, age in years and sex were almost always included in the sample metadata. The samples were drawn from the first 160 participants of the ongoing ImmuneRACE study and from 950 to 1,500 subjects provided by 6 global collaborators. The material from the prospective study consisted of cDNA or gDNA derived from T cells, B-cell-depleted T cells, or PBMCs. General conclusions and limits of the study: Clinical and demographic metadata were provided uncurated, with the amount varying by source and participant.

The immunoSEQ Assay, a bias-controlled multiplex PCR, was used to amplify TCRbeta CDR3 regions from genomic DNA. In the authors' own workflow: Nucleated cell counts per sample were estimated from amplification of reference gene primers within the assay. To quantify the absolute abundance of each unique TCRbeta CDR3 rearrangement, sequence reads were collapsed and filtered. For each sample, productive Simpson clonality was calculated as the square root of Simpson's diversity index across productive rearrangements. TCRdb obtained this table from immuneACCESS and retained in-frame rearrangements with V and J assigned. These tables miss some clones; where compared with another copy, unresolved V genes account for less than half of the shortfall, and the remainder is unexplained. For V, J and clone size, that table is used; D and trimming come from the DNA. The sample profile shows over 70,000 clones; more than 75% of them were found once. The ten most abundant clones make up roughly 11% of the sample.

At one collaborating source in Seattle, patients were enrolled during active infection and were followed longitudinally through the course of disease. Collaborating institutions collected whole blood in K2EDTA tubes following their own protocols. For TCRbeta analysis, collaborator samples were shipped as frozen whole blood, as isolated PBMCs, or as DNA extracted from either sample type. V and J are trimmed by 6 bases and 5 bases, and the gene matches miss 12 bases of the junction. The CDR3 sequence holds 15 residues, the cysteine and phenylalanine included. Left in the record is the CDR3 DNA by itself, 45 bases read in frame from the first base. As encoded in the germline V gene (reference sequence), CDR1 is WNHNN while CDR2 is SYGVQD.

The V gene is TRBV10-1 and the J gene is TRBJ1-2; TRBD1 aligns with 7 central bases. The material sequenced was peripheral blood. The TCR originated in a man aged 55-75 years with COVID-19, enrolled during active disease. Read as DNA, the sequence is TGCGCCAGCAGCCCCGGAGGACAGGCCTCTTATGGCTACACCTTC. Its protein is CASSPGGQASYGYTF.